Listed below are T cell receptor beta chains from one sample, sequenced in a study of blood T cell repertoires in COVID-19. The data were produced by immunoSEQ multiplex PCR, yet TCRdb's version contains in-frame clones alone and is incomplete. This sample yields 200,000 to 300,000 clones, of which roughly 90% are seen a single time; just over 2.5% belongs to the top ten. Sample: PBMCs or T cells enriched from blood (not recorded which). The receptors originated from a woman aged 25 to 45 with acute COVID-19. Each CDR3 is given with its conserved first and last residue. The D gene is left open where the match is weak. A row's size may be missing; if present it is once, few, many or a size class.

v_call	d_call	clone_size	j_call	cdr3_aa	cdr3_nt
TRBV5-1	NA	NA	TRBJ2-7	CASSLGGGEQYF	TGCGCCAGCAGTTTAGGTGGCGGCGAGCAGTACTTC
TRBV30	NA	NA	TRBJ2-5	CAWAPTEETQYF	TGTGCCTGGGCCCCGACAGAAGAGACCCAGTACTTC
TRBV5-1	NA	NA	TRBJ1-4	CASRPGGAFNEKLFF	TGCGCCAGCAGGCCCGGGGGGGCTTTTAATGAAAAACTGTTTTTT
TRBV5-6	TRBD1	NA	TRBJ1-1	CASSWGTGTGTEAFF	TGTGCCAGCAGCTGGGGGACAGGGACGGGCACTGAAGCTTTCTTT
TRBV19	TRBD1	NA	TRBJ1-2	CASTGAYGYTF	TGTGCCTCCACAGGGGCTTATGGCTACACCTTC
TRBV27	NA	NA	TRBJ1-2	CASSPLTGLDLGNYGYTF	TGTGCCAGCAGTCCCCTAACAGGGCTGGACTTGGGTAACTATGGCTACACCTTC
TRBV5-6	NA	NA	TRBJ1-1	CASSFRGGVSTEAFF	TGTGCCAGCAGCTTTAGGGGGGGTGTAAGCACTGAAGCTTTCTTT
TRBV6-5	TRBD1	once	TRBJ1-1	CATNRGKTEAFF	TGTGCCACCAACAGGGGAAAAACTGAAGCTTTCTTT
TRBV19	NA	NA	TRBJ1-5	CASSTPGGHQPQHF	TGTGCCAGTAGTACCCCCGGGGGGCATCAGCCCCAGCATTTT
TRBV4-1	TRBD1	once	TRBJ2-1	CASSQDLGTGATNEQFF	TGCGCCAGCAGCCAAGATTTAGGGACAGGCGCTACTAATGAGCAGTTCTTC
TRBV19	TRBD2	NA	TRBJ2-5	CASSMNSGGETQYF	TGTGCCAGTAGTATGAATAGCGGGGGGGAGACCCAGTACTTC
TRBV18	NA	NA	TRBJ1-2	CASSPDPSRAGKGEGYTF	TGTGCCAGCTCACCCGACCCTTCACGGGCAGGGAAAGGAGAAGGCTACACCTTC
TRBV6-5	NA	NA	TRBJ1-4	CASSDWVDEKLFF	TGTGCCAGCAGCGACTGGGTCGACGAAAAACTGTTTTTT
TRBV28	TRBD1	NA	TRBJ1-5	CASDPRGQGRQPQHF	TGTGCCAGCGACCCCAGGGGACAGGGCCGTCAGCCCCAGCATTTT
TRBV30	NA	NA	TRBJ2-3	CAWSGAGRRTDTQYF	TGTGCCTGGAGTGGTGCGGGGAGGCGCACAGATACGCAGTATTTT
TRBV9	NA	once	TRBJ2-1	CASSVNTYNEQFF	TGTGCCAGCAGCGTAAATACCTACAATGAGCAGTTCTTC
TRBV5-6	NA	NA	TRBJ1-6	CASSHGSLSLHF	TGTGCCAGCAGCCACGGGAGTCTATCCCTCCACTTT
TRBV3-1/TRBV3-2	TRBD1	NA	TRBJ1-5	CASSRGTGRSNQPQHF	TGTGCCAGCAGCCGAGGGACAGGCCGAAGCAATCAGCCCCAGCATTTT
TRBV10-3	TRBD1	once	TRBJ1-4	CATTGARDEKLFF	TGTGCCACAACAGGGGCCAGGGATGAAAAACTGTTTTTT
TRBV18	NA	NA	TRBJ1-2	CASSQNHNYGYTF	TGTGCCAGCTCACAAAATCATAACTATGGCTACACCTTC
TRBV28	NA	NA	TRBJ1-2	CASSRGGYGYTF	TGTGCCAGCAGCCGGGGAGGGTATGGCTACACCTTC
TRBV6-5	NA	NA	TRBJ1-1	CASSYSARANTEAFF	TGTGCCAGCAGTTACTCTGCCAGGGCCAACACTGAAGCTTTCTTT
TRBV6-5	TRBD2	NA	TRBJ2-7	CASSSQRGFDEQYF	TGTGCCAGCAGTTCCCAGCGGGGGTTCGACGAGCAGTACTTC
TRBV12-5	TRBD1	NA	TRBJ1-5	CASGLVDRGKAQHF	TGTGCTAGTGGTTTGGTAGACAGGGGAAAGGCCCAGCATTTT
TRBV7-9	NA	once	TRBJ1-1	CASSLELATEAFF	TGTGCCAGCAGCTTAGAGTTGGCCACTGAAGCTTTCTTT
TRBV29-1	NA	NA	TRBJ1-5	CSVGTDNQPQHF	TGCAGCGTTGGAACAGACAATCAGCCCCAGCATTTT
TRBV6-5	NA	NA	TRBJ2-2	CASSYSTVNTGELFF	TGTGCCAGCAGTTACTCTACAGTTAACACCGGGGAGCTGTTTTTT
TRBV11-2	NA	few	TRBJ2-7	CASSLEAGTYEQYF	TGTGCCAGCAGCTTAGAGGCAGGGACCTACGAGCAGTACTTC
TRBV6-5	NA	once	TRBJ1-5	CATRLVASNQPQHF	TGTGCCACGAGGTTAGTGGCGAGCAATCAGCCCCAGCATTTT
TRBV18	TRBD1	many	TRBJ1-1	CASSPRGTGTTEAFF	TGTGCCAGCTCACCACGAGGGACAGGGACAACTGAAGCTTTCTTT
TRBV7-9	NA	once	TRBJ1-6	CASSSADLVLHF	TGTGCCAGCAGTTCCGCTGATCTAGTCCTCCACTTT